This T cell receptor (beta chain) comes out of a study of blood T cell repertoires in COVID-19. Study context: Acute and convalescent COVID-19 specimens originated in the United States, Italy and Spain. PBMCs, B-cell-depleted T cells, or T cells provided the cDNA or gDNA that made up the material.

Original processing methods: Reference gene primer amplification gave nucleated cell count estimates. Clones were read by immunoSEQ multiplex PCR, and TCRdb kept only the in-frame ones, dropping some. That table gives V, J and clone size, and the DNA gave D and trimming. The table lists approximately 200,000 clones, roughly nine tenths of them singletons. This receptor was taken from a woman aged 25 to 39 with active or convalescent COVID-19. The sample consisted of peripheral blood.

CDR3 in amino acids: CASSFGTGGNQPQHF. The CDR3, as DNA: TGTGCCAGCAGTTTTGGTACAGGGGGAAACCAGCCCCAGCATTTT. The genes are TRBV28 and TRBJ1-5, with 8 positions matching TRBD1. V lost 3 bases, J lost 7 bases, and 8 bases stayed unmatched. Looked up from germline, CDR1 is MDHEN and CDR2 is SYDVKM. CDR3 size: 15 residues.